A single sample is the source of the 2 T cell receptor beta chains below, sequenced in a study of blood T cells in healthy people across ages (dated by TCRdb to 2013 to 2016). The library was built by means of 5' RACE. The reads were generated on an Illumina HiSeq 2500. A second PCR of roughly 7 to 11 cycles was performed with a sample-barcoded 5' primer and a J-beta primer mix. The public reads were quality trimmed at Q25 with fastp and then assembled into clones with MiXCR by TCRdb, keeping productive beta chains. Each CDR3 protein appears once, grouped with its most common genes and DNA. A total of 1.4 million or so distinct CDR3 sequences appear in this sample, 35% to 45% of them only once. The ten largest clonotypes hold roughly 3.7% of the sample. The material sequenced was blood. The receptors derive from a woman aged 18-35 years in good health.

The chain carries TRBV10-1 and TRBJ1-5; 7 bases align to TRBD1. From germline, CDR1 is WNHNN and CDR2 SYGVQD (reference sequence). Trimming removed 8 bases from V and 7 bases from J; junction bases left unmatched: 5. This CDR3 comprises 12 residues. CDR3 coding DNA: TGCGCCAGCGGGGACAGTGAGCAGCCCCAGCATTTT. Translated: CASGDSEQPQHF.

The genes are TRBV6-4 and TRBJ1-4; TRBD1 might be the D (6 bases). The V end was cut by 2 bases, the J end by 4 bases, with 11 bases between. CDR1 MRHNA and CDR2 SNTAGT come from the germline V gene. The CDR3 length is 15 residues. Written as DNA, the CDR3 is TGTGCCAGCAGTGACCTAGGACAGTTTAATGAAAAACTGTTTTTT. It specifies CASSDLGQFNEKLFF.